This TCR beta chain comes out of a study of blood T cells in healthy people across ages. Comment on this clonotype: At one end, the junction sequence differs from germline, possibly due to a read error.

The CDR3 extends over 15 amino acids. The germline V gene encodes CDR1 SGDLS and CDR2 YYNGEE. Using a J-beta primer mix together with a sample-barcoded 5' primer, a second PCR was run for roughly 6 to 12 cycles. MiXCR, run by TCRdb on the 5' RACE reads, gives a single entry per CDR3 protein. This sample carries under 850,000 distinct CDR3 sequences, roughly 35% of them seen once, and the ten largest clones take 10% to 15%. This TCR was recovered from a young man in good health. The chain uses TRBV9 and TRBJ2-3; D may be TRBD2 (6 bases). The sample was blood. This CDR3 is CASSQGTGITETQYF. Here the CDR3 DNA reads TGTGCCAGCAGCCAAGGGACTGGTATTACAGAGACGCAGTATTTT.